A single TCR beta chain is shown here with its context. The target of this receptor is not known. Per-base quality was not reported, and no clone a single base away is much larger than it. The sample's time point label, in plain terms: baseline pretreatment blood. This specimen's treatment or condition label, interpreted: 15 Gy SBRT to primary tumor, nephrectomy 4 weeks later. To follow tumor-enriched clonotypes, peripheral blood was collected serially from radiation-treated patients at baseline and again at 2 weeks and 4 weeks after SBRT. Renal cell carcinoma with clear cell pathology was present in all patients. Genomic DNA for TCR sequencing was prepared using the QIAamp DNA Blood Mini Kit (Qiagen). The analyses included just those samples that passed every quality control check. These data are taken from a study of radiation and T cells in renal cell carcinoma (dated by TCRdb to 2020 to 2022). At the level of the whole study: The samples were drawn from a clinical trial, where primary renal cell carcinomas were treated with 15 Gy of stereotactic body radiation therapy and then removed by nephrectomy 4 weeks afterward. In total, fewer than 55 samples underwent TCR beta sequencing: around 26 tumors plus 27 peripheral blood samples. A total of over 4 million unique CDR3 nucleotide sequences, encoding around 2.7 million unique CDR3 amino acid sequences, were found across all 50 or so samples.

Taken from cysteine to phenylalanine, the CDR3 has 14 residues. Left in the record is the CDR3 DNA by itself, 42 bases read in frame from the first base. Trimming costs V 7 bases and J 3 bases, and their ends lie 13 bases apart. The germline V gene (reference sequence) specifies LNHDA as CDR1 and SQIVND as CDR2. The paper's findings and limits, for the study overall: Because no pretreatment tumor biopsies were available, whether clonotypes were present in the tumor at baseline could not be determined. In blood, the top tumor clonotypes increased between baseline and 2 weeks post-radiation and then shrank by 4 weeks, which suggests that tumor-resident clones expanded only transiently. Changes in the blood repertoire were not tracked past 4 weeks after treatment. With a single-armed trial design, the study had no way to address how radiation dose or scheduling affects the TCR repertoire.

TCR beta libraries were generated from genomic DNA with the immunoSEQ kit, following the manufacturer's recommendations. Library preparation used a first multiplex PCR with proprietary primers, then a second PCR adding unique barcodes, with bead cleanups after each round. A positive control reaction and a negative control reaction, both provided in the kit, were run with every batch of samples. The final libraries underwent checking on an Agilent 4200 TapeStation D1000 ScreenTape, volumetric pooling, and quantification by qPCR. Sequencing was performed on an Illumina NextSeq500 using a MidOutput 150-cycle cartridge, with 156 Read1 cycles, 15 Index1 cycles, and the kit custom primers. The pooled library was loaded at 1.0 pM, and about 20% PhiX control was spiked in. Concerning the study's data processing: Vendor-processed data were analyzed in R, with a clonotype defined as all T cells sharing the same CDR3 nucleotide sequence. In the clone abundance analyses, frequencies in each sample were normalized to that sample's 10,000 most abundant clones. Public T cell clones, which averaged fewer than five per sample, were removed prior to analysis. Tumor-enriched and baseline blood-enriched clonotypes were defined by at least a 32-fold difference in abundance between compartments. A beta-binomial differential abundance model was used to identify clonotypes that expanded or contracted between blood time points. Tumor-blood repertoire similarity was measured with the Baroni-Urbani and Buser coefficient, and groups were compared using two-tailed Wilcoxon tests in R. Not all clones reach the TCRdb copy of this immuneACCESS table, which keeps in-frame sequences only. Checked studies attribute under half of the gap to unresolved V genes and leave the rest unexplained. V, J and clone size were drawn from that table, and D and trimming were deduced from the DNA. In this sample the table shows approximately 110,000 clones, 82% of which occur a single time. Approximately 3% of the sample is held by the ten biggest clonotypes.

The chain is encoded by TRBV19 joined to TRBJ1-5; no D gene is confidently identified. This receptor was identified in a woman aged 55-70 years with renal cell carcinoma. The sample was blood, taken from a patient whose treatment included radiotherapy and nephrectomy. The sequenced DNA is TGTGCCAGTAACCCGGGGAGGGACAATCAGCCCCAGCATTTT. This sequence encodes CASNPGRDNQPQHF.